The T cell receptor (beta chain) described here comes from a study of cytomegalovirus exposure and HLA in healthy donors. Both 60 Vbeta primers and 13 Jbeta primers went into the PCR. Method: immunoSEQ multiplex PCR; TCRdb's copy keeps in-frame clones and lacks some. The repertoire holds more than 85,000 clones, with 69% as singletons. This clone was picked up a small number of times. The germline gives CDR1 MGHRA, CDR2 YSYEKL. The germline V and J ends were trimmed by 4 bases and 7 bases, with 17 bases remaining between them. This CDR3 has 14 amino acids. This sequence was found in a woman between 65 and 79 years old in good health and CMV-seropositive. Sample: PBMCs. This chain connects TRBV4-1 to TRBJ2-7; perhaps TRBD1 as D (6 bases). The CDR3 DNA reads as TGCGCCAGCAGCCTTCAGACGTATCAGGGGGAGCAGTACTTC. As protein: CASSLQTYQGEQYF.